This TCR beta chain appears in the sequencing data of a study of blood T cell repertoires in COVID-19. Study as a whole: COVID-19 samples, acute and convalescent, were from the United States, Italy and Spain.

This clone appeared a few times. Enrolment of Seattle patients took place during active infection, and they were followed longitudinally. Source study methods: Reference gene primer amplification gave estimated nucleated cell counts. Sequencing used immunoSEQ multiplex PCR; TCRdb keeps in-frame clones, though not all of them. V and J calls and clone size follow that table, whereas D and trimming were derived from the DNA. The sample contains hundreds of thousands of clones, roughly 90% of which appear only once. Input material: peripheral blood. This clonotype was obtained from a man aged 18 to 35 with COVID-19, enrolled during active disease.

CDR3 protein: CASRQGGLSYEQYF. The DNA for the CDR3 is TGTGCCAGCAGACAAGGAGGCCTCTCCTACGAGCAGTACTTC. This chain links TRBV7-9 with TRBJ2-7, with D possibly TRBD2 on 5 matching bases. The CDR3 consists of 14 residues. Trimming removed 6 bases at V and 0 bases at J, with 12 bases between. Germline V gene data show CDR1 as SEHNR and CDR2 as FQNEAQ (reference sequence).